A selection of T cell receptor beta chains follows, all from one sample in a study of T cells in Graves' hyperthyroidism and ophthalmopathy. In TCRdb, the multiplex PCR reads were re-called with MiXCR into one record per CDR3 protein. The sample includes approximately 210,000 distinct CDR3 sequences, 17% of them seen just once. Specimen: blood. The source of these receptors is a man in his fifties with Graves' hyperthyroidism. CDR3s include the opening cysteine and the closing phenylalanine or tryptophan. Fields, in order: D gene, V gene, CDR3 protein. A D gene is named only where the DNA matches it firmly.

>TRBD2|TRBV20-1
CSAVTSGSTHEQYF
>TRBD2|TRBV7-3
CASSSGLAGSQETQYF
>TRBD2|TRBV11-2
CASSLYGLAGQETQYF
>TRBD1|TRBV30
CAWSPDRDGPPLHF
>.|TRBV18
CASSPAGGNTGELFF
>.|TRBV19
CASSQFDHNEQFF
>.|TRBV19
CASSDLDGYTGELFF
>TRBD1|TRBV9
CASSVTGTGRNEQFF
>TRBD2|TRBV6-2/TRBV6-3
CASSYGTSGHPWTQYF
>.|TRBV20-1
CSARAGASTDTQYF
>.|TRBV5-1
CASSIDYEQYF
>.|TRBV30
CAWSSADTQYF
>.|TRBV5-5
CASSLEPLKGGYTF
>.|TRBV3-1
CASSYGGVFYEQYF
>.|TRBV6-1
CASSRQSSYNEQFF
>.|TRBV3-1
CASSQGWDSGANVLTF
>TRBD2|TRBV28
CASRSGTSGLPYEQYF
>.|TRBV7-3
CATAISGFSTDTQYF
>.|TRBV15
CATSRDRSDYGYTF
>TRBD2|TRBV24-1
CATSDFRGSSYNEQFF
>.|TRBV11-3
CASSLRQSAAKNIQYF
>.|TRBV18
CASSPSPTVGTDTQYF
>.|TRBV18
CASSPLVTDNEQFF
>TRBD2|TRBV9
CASSREGVAKNIQYF
>TRBD1|TRBV7-7
CASSFGQGGTAGELFF
>.|TRBV7-9
CASSLKGVTNEKLFF
>.|TRBV4-2
CASSQDVQGRAFF
>.|TRBV28
CASNSRAGNEQFF
>TRBD1|TRBV27
CASSLRQGSYEQYF
>.|TRBV20-1
CSARDHRAILYEQYF
>.|TRBV29-1
CSVEKTANTEAFF
>.|TRBV14
CASSQGEIEYF
>.|TRBV20-1
CSASGGDLNEKLFF
>.|TRBV2
CASREESSYNEQFF
>TRBD2|TRBV20-1
CSARDRSGTVGYNEQFF
>.|TRBV3-1
CASSRPEEEGAFF
>.|TRBV7-2
CASSLNPWTEQFF
>.|TRBV10-3
CAISESGEVDTEAFF
>TRBD2|TRBV7-3
CASSLGLAGLGSQPGELFF
>.|TRBV20-1
CSARGLSGGIQPQHF
>.|TRBV11-2
CASSLVPRGVTDTQYF
>.|TRBV11-2
CASSPQGRTEQYF
>TRBD1|TRBV3-1
CASSQAMYDRGRPGELFF
>.|TRBV7-2
CASSLGMGQPQHF
>TRBD2|TRBV28
CASGGTSGRSQYF
>.|TRBV3-1
CASSQRRSSVVETQYF
>TRBD1|TRBV5-1
CASSSGQPNYGYTF
>.|TRBV7-3
CASSQKPDGGLNTEAFF
>TRBD2|TRBV6-1
CASSDHGASGRGHPYNEQFF
>TRBD2|TRBV7-2
CASSFQGLAGNEQYF
>.|TRBV5-4
CAVSEPHNEQFF
>.|TRBV11-2
CASSTLKTNTGELFF
>.|TRBV7-2
CASSHGGGRPYEQYF
>TRBD2|TRBV12-3/TRBV12-4
CASRALAGSYNEQFF
>.|TRBV7-3
CASSRDSVRHEQYF
>TRBD2|TRBV20-1
CSASGGGLGSYNEQFF
>TRBD1|TRBV4-1
CASSPGRDSVNTIYF
>TRBD2|TRBV5-1
CASSFGNSGIPGELFF
>.|TRBV28
CASKTPGAGANVLTF
>.|TRBV3-1
CASSQGTLSGNTIYF